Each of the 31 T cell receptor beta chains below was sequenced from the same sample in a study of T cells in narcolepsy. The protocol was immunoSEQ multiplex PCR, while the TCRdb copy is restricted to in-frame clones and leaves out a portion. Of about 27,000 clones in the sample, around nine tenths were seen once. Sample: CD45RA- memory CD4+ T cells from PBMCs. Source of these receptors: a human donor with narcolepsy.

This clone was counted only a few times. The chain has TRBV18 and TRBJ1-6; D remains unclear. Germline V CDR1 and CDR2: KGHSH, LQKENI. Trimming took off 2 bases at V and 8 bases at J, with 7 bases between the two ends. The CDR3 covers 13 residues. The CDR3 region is CASSPKADSPLHF. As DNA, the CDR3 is TGTGCCAGCTCACCAAAAGCTGATTCACCCCTCCACTTT.

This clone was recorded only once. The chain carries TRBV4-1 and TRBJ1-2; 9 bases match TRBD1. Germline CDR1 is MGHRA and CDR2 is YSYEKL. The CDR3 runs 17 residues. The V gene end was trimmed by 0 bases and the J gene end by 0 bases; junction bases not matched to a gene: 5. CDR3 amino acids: CASSQDQTGGTNYGYTF. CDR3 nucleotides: TGCGCCAGCAGCCAAGATCAGACAGGGGGTACTAACTATGGCTACACCTTC.

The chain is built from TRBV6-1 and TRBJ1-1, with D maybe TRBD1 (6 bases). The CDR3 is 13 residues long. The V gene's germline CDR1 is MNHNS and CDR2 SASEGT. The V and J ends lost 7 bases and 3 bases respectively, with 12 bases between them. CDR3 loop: CASNKQGDTEAFF. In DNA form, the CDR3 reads TGTGCCAGCAACAAACAGGGCGACACTGAAGCTTTCTTT.

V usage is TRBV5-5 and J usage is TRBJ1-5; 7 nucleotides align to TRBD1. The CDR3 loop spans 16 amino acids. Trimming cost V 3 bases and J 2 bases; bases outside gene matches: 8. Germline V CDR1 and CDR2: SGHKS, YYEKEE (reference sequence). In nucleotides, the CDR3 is TGTGCCAGCAGCTCCTCTGACAGGGTTGGCAATCAGCCCCAGCATTTT. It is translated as CASSSSDRVGNQPQHF.

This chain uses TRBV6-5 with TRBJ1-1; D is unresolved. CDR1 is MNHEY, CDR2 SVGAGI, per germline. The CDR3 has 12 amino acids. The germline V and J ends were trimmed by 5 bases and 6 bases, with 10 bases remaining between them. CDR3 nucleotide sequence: TGTGCCAGCAGTAGAGGGTGGGCTGAAGCTTTCTTT. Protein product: CASSRGWAEAFF.

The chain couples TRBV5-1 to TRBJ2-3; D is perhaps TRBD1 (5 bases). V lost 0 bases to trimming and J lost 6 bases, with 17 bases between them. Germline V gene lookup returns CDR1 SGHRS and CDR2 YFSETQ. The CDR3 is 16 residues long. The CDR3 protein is CASSLAGQGPFDTQYF. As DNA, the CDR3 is TGCGCCAGCAGCTTGGCCGGGCAGGGTCCTTTTGATACGCAGTATTTT.

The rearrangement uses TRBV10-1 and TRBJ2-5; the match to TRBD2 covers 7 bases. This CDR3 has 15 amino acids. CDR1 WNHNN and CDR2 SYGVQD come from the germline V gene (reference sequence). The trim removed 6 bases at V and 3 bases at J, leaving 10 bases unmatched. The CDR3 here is CASSGGWGVKETQYF. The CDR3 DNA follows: TGCGCCAGCAGCGGGGGGTGGGGCGTAAAAGAGACCCAGTACTTC.

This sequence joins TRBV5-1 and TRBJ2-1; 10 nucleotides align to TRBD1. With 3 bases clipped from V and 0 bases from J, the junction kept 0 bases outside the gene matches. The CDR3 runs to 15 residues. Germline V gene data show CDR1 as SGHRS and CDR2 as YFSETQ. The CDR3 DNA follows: TGCGCCAGCAGCTGGACAGGGGGCTCCTACAATGAGCAGTTCTTC. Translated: CASSWTGGSYNEQFF.

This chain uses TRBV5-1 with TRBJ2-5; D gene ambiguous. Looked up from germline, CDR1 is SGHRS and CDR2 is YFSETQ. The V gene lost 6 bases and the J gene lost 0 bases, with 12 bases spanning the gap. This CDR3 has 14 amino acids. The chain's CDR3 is CASKRPFDQETQYF. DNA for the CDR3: TGCGCCAGCAAACGGCCCTTTGACCAAGAGACCCAGTACTTC.

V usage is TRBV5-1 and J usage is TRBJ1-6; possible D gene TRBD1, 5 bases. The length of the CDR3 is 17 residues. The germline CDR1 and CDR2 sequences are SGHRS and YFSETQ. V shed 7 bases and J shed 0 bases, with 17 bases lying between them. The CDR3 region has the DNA TGCGCCAGCTCCTTGGGTGACAGAAGCTCCTATAATTCACCCCTCCACTTT. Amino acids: CASSLGDRSSYNSPLHF.

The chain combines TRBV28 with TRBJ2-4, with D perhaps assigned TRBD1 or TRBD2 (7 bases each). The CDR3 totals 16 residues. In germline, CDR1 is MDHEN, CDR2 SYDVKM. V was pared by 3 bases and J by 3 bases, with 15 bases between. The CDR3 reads CASSLPQGGGKNIQYF. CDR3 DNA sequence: TGTGCCAGCAGTTTGCCCCAGGGGGGGGGCAAAAACATTCAGTACTTC.

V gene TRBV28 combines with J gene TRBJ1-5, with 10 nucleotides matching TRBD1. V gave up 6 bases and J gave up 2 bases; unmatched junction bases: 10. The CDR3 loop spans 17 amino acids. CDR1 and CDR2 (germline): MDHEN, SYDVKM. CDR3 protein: CASSSGTGVIGNQPQHF. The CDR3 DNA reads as TGTGCCAGCAGCTCCGGGACAGGGGTCATCGGCAATCAGCCCCAGCATTTT.

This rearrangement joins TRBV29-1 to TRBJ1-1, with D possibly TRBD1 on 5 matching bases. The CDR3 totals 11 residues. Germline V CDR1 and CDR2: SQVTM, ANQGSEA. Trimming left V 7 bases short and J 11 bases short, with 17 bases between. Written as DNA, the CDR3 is TGCAGCGCTGCGGGGGGGAGTCGGGCTTTCTTT. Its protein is CSAAGGSRAFF.

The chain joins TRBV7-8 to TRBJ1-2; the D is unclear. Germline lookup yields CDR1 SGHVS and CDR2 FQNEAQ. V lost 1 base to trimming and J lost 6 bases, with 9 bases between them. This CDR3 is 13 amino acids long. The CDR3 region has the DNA TGTGCCAGCAGCTTAGACTCGGGGAATGGCTACACCTTC. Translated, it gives CASSLDSGNGYTF. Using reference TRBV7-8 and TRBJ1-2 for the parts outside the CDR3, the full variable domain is GAGVSQSPRYKVAKRGQDVALRCDPISGHVSLFWYQQALGQGPEFLTYFQNEAQLDKSGLPSDRFFAERPEGSVSTLKIQRTQQEDSAVYLCASSLDSGNGYTFGSGTRLTVV.

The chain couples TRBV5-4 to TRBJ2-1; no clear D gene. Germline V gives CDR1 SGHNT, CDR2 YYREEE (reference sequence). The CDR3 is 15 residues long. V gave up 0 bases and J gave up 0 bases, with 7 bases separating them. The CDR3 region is CASSLDLSSYNEQFF. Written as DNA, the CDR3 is TGTGCCAGCAGCTTGGACCTGAGCTCCTACAATGAGCAGTTCTTC.

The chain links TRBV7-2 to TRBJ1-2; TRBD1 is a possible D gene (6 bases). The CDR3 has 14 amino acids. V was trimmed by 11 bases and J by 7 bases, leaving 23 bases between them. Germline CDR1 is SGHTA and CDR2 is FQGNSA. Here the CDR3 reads CAGSTAGASGGYTF. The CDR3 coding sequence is TGTGCCGGGAGCACGGCAGGGGCGTCGGGTGGCTACACCTTC.

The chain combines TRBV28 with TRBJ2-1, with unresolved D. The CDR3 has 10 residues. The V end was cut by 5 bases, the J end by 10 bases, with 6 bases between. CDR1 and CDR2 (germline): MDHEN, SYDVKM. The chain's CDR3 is CASSDREQFF. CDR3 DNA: TGTGCCAGCAGTGATCGGGAGCAGTTCTTC.

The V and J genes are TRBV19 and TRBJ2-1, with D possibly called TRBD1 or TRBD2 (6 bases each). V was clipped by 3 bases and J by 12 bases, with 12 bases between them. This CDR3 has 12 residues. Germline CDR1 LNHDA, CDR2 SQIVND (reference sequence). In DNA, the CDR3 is TGTGCCAGTAGTATGGAGGGGGGATGGCAGTTCTTC. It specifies CASSMEGGWQFF.

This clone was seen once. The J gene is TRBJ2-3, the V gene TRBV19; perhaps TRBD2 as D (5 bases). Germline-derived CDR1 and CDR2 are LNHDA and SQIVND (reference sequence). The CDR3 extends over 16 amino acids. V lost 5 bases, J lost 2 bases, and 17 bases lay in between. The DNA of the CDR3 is TGTGCCAGTAGTCCATGGACTCCCATGGACACAGATACGCAGTATTTT. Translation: CASSPWTPMDTDTQYF.

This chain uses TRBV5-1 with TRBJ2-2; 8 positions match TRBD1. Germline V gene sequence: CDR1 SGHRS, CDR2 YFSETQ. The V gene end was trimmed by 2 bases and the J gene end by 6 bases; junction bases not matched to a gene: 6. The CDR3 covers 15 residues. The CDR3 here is CASSFGDRGPGELFF. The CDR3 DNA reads TGCGCCAGCAGCTTCGGAGACAGGGGTCCCGGGGAGCTGTTTTTT.

The CDR3 region is CASSFNRDAEAFF. The DNA of the CDR3 is TGTGCCAGCAGTTTTAACAGGGATGCTGAAGCTTTCTTT. The chain couples TRBV11-2 to TRBJ1-1; weak D call: TRBD1 (6 bases). CDR3 length: 13 residues. V lost 6 bases and J lost 6, with 14 bases in between. Germline CDR1 reads SGHAT; CDR2 reads FQNNGV.

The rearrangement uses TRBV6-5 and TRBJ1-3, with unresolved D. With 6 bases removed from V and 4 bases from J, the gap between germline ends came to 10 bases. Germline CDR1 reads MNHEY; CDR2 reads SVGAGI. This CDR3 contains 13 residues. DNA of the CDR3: TGTGCCAGCAGGCCTCTGGCCGGAAACACCATATATTTT. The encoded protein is CASRPLAGNTIYF.

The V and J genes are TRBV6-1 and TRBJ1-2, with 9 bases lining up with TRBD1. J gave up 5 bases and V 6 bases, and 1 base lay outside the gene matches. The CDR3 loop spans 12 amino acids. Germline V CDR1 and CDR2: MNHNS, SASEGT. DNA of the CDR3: TGTGCCAGCAGCGGGACAGGGTATGGCTACACCTTC. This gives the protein CASSGTGYGYTF.

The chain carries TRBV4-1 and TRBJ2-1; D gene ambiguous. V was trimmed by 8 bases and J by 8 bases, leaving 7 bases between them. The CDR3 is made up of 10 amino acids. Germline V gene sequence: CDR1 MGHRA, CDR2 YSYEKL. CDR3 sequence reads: CASDPDEQFF. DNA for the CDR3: TGCGCCAGCGATCCGGATGAGCAGTTCTTC.

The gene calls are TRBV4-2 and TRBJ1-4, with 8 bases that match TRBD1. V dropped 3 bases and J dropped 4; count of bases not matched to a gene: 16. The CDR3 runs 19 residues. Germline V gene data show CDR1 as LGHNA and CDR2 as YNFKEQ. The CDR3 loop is CASSHNPGQVSLDNEKLFF. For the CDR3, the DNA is TGTGCCAGCAGCCACAACCCGGGACAGGTTTCATTGGATAATGAAAAACTGTTTTTT.

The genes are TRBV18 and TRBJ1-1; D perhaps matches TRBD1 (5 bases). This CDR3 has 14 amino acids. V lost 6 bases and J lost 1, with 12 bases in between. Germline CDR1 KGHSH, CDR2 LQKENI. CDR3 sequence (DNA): TGTGCCAGCTCCCTACAGGCTCAGAACACTGAAGCTTTCTTT. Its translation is CASSLQAQNTEAFF.

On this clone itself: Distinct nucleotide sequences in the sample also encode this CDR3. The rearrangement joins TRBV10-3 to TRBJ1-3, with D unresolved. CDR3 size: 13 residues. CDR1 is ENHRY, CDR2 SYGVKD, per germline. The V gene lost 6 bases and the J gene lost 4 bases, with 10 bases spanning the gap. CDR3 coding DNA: TGTGCCATCAGGGAGGCGTCCGGAAACACCATATATTTT. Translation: CAIREASGNTIYF.

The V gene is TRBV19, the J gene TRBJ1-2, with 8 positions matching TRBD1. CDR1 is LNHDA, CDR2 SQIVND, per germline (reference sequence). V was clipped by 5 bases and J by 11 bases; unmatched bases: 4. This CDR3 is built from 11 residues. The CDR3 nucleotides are TGTGCCAGTAGTTTGGGACAGGCTTACACCTTC. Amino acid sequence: CASSLGQAYTF.

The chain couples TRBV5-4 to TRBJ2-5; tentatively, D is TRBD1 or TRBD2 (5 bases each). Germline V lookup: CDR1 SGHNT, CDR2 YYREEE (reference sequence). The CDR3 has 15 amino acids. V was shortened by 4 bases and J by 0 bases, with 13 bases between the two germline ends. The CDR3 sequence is CASSGGPLYQETQYF. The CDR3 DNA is TGTGCCAGCAGCGGGGGACCGCTGTACCAAGAGACCCAGTACTTC.

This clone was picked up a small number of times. The CDR3 sequence is CASPTSGETQYF. CDR3 sequence (DNA): TGTGCCAGCCCGACTTCAGGGGAGACCCAGTACTTC. V gene TRBV6-6 combines with J gene TRBJ2-5; D perhaps matches TRBD1 (5 bases). V gave up 8 bases and J gave up 5 bases, with 12 bases separating them. CDR3 size: 12 residues. The germline V gene has CDR1 MNHNY and CDR2 SVGAGI (reference sequence).

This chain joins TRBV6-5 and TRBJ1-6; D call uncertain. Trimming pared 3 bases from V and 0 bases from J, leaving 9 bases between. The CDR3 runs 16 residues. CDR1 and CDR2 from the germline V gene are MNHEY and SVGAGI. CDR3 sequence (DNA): TGTGCCAGCAGTTATTCCAGCCCCTCCTATAATTCACCCCTCCACTTT. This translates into CASSYSSPSYNSPLHF.